One sample yielded the 9 T cell receptor beta chains listed below, sequenced in a study of T cells after yellow fever vaccination. TCRdb fed the 5' RACE reads into MiXCR, producing one record per CDR3 protein. The sample carries about 300,000 distinct CDR3 sequences, around 6.8% recorded once. The sample in question was PBMCs, obtained roughly 46 days after the first yellow fever vaccination. These receptors were obtained from a man aged 18 to 30 who received the YFV17D yellow fever vaccine.

The rearrangement links TRBV7-2 to TRBJ2-7; D possibly corresponds to TRBD2 (5 bases). V was shortened by 3 bases and J by 2 bases, with 11 bases between the two germline ends. Germline V gene sequence: CDR1 SGHTA, CDR2 FQGNSA. The CDR3 has 14 residues. DNA for the CDR3: TGTGCCAGCAGCTTTCTGGAGGCCCCCTACGAGCAGTACTTC. It encodes CASSFLEAPYEQYF. The full variable domain, rest sourced from reference TRBV7-2 and TRBJ2-7, is GAGVSQSPSNKVTEKGKDVELRCDPISGHTALYWYRQSLGQGLEFLIYFQGNSAPDKSGLPSDRFSAERTGGSVSTLTIQRTQQEDSAVYLCASSFLEAPYEQYFGPGTRLTVT.

This clonotype was recorded many times. The chain uses TRBV12-3 or TRBV12-4 and TRBJ2-6; TRBD2 agrees at 8 bases. This CDR3 region has 19 residues. Trimming removed 11 bases from V and 4 bases from J; junction bases left unmatched: 22. The CDR3: CAYQLFRRGAHRGANVLTF. The CDR3 DNA sequence: TGTGCCTACCAGCTTTTTAGGCGGGGGGCCCATAGAGGGGCCAACGTCCTGACTTTC.

This clonotype has just a few counts. V is TRBV4-3 and J is TRBJ1-1; no firm D call. There are 12 residues in the CDR3. Deletions cut 5 bases from V and 3 bases from J, with 7 bases between. Germline V gene sequence: CDR1 LGHNA, CDR2 YSLEER. CDR3 bases: TGCGCCAGCAGCAGCGGGGACACTGAAGCTTTCTTT. It codes for CASSSGDTEAFF.

The genes are TRBV6-2 or TRBV6-3 and TRBJ2-1; D possibly corresponds to TRBD2 (7 bases). CDR3 length: 16 amino acids. Germline values: CDR1 MNHEY, CDR2 SVGEGT. V was pared by 2 bases and J by 7 bases, with 18 bases between. DNA of the CDR3: TGTGCCAGCAGTTACGTGCGGCAGGGGAGGGGGAATGAGCAGTTCTTC. Protein product: CASSYVRQGRGNEQFF.

This clonotype occurred a few times. The genes are TRBV27 and TRBJ2-5, with 9 bases fitting TRBD2. The CDR3 is 17 amino acids. CDR1 is MNHEY, CDR2 SMNVEV, per germline (reference sequence). V lost 4 bases to trimming and J lost 5 bases; unmatched junction nucleotides: 14. This CDR3 is CASSWGPGLAGGETQYF. CDR3 nucleotides: TGTGCCAGCAGTTGGGGACCGGGACTAGCAGGAGGGGAGACCCAGTACTTC.

This clonotype was picked up a small number of times. V gene TRBV7-9 combines with J gene TRBJ2-5; unclear D gene. With 4 bases removed from V and 7 bases from J, the gap between germline ends came to 19 bases. Germline CDR1 is SEHNR and CDR2 is FQNEAQ (reference sequence). The CDR3 is 15 amino acids. This CDR3 is CASSSAWQPGSTQYF. CDR3 DNA: TGTGCCAGCAGCTCCGCTTGGCAGCCCGGATCGACCCAGTACTTC.

J is TRBJ2-7 and V is TRBV9; the match to TRBD1 covers 9 bases. The germline V gene encodes CDR1 SGDLS and CDR2 YYNGEE. The J segment lost 0 bases and the V segment lost 0 bases, leaving 4 bases of the junction unmatched. This CDR3 contains 16 residues. As DNA, the CDR3 is TGTGCCAGCAGCGTAGATGGGACAGGGAGCTCCTACGAGCAGTACTTC. This translates into CASSVDGTGSSYEQYF.

This clonotype was seen ten or more times. The CDR3 region is CASSRLVGDNNEQFF. DNA of the CDR3: TGTGCCAGCAGCCGACTAGTGGGGGATAACAATGAGCAGTTCTTC. The chain carries TRBV3-1 and TRBJ2-1; D possibly corresponds to TRBD2 (6 bases). The CDR3 extends over 15 amino acids. Trimming shortened V by 4 bases and J by 5 bases, and 15 bases separated the two germline ends. Germline lookup yields CDR1 LGHDT and CDR2 YNNKEL (reference sequence).

The chain has TRBV12-3 or TRBV12-4 and TRBJ2-7; the D gene is possibly TRBD1 (6 bases). The CDR3 is 13 residues long. V lost 5 bases to trimming and J lost 3 bases, with 11 bases between them. CDR3 protein: CASSSSDSYEQYV. The CDR3 coding sequence is TGTGCCAGCAGTAGCTCGGACAGCTACGAGCAGTACGTC.